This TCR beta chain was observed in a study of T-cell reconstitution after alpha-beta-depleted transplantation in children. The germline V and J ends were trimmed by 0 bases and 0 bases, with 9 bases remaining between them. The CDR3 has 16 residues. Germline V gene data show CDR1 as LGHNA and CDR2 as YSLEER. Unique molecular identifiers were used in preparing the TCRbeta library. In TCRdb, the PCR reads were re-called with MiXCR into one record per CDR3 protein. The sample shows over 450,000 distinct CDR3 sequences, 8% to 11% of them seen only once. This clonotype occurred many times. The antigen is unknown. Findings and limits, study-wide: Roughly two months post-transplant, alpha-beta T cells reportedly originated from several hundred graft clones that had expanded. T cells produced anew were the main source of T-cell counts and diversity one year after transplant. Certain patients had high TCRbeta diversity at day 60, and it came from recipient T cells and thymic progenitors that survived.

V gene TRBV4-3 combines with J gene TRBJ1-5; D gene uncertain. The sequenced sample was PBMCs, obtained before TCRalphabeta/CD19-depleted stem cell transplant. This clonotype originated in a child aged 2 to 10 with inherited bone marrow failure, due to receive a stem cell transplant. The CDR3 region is CASSQETTYSNQPQHF. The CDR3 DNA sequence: TGCGCCAGCAGCCAAGAGACAACTTATAGCAATCAGCCCCAGCATTTT.